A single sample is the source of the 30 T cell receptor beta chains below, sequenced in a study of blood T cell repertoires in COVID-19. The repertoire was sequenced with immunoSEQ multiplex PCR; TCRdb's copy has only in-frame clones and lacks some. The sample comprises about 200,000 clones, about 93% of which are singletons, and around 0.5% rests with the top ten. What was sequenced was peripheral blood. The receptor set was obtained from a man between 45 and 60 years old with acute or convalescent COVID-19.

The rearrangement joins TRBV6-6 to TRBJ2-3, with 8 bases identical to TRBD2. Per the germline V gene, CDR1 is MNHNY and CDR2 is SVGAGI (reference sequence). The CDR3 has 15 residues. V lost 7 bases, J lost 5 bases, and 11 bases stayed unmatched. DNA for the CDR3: TGTGCCAGCATGCTTTCTCGGGGGGGCATAGATACGCAGTATTTT. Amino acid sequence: CASMLSRGGIDTQYF.

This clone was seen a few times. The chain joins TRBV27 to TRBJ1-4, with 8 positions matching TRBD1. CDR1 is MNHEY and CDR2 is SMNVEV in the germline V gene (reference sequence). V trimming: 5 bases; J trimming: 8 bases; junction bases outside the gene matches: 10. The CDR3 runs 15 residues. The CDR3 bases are TGTGCCAGCAGTCCCCGGACAGGGTTGGAAGAAAAACTGTTTTTT. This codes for CASSPRTGLEEKLFF.

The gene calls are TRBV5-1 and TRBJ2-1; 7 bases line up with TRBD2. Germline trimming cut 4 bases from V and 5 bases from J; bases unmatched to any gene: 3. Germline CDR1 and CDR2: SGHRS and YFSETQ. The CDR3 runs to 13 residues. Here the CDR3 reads CASSRLADNEQFF. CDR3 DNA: TGCGCCAGCAGCCGGCTAGCGGACAATGAGCAGTTCTTC. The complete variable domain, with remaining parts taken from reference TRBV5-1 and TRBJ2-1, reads KAGVTQTPRYLIKTRGQQVTLSCSPISGHRSVSWYQQTPGQGLQFLFEYFSETQRNKGNFPGRFSGRQFSNSRSEMNVSTLELGDSALYLCASSRLADNEQFFGPGTRLTVL.

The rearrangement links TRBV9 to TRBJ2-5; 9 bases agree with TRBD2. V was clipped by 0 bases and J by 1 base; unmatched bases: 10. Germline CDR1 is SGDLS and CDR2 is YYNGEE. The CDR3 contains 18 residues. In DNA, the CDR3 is TGTGCCAGCAGCGTAGATCCGACCCGAGCGGGGGGCCAAGAGACCCAGTACTTC. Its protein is CASSVDPTRAGGQETQYF.

The CDR3 protein is CASSEWGGRGQPQHF. The CDR3 DNA sequence: TGTGCCAGCAGTGAGTGGGGGGGCCGGGGTCAGCCCCAGCATTTT. This chain joins TRBV2 and TRBJ1-5; D might be TRBD1 (6 bases). From germline, CDR1 is SNHLY and CDR2 FYNNEI. This CDR3 has 15 amino acids. Trimming shortened V by 3 bases and J by 6 bases, and 15 bases separated the two germline ends. Variable domain in full (rest from reference TRBV2 and TRBJ1-5): EPEVTQTPSHQVTQMGQEVILRCVPISNHLYFYWYRQILGQKVEFLVSFYNNEISEKSEIFDDQFSVERPDGSNFTLKIRSTKLEDSAMYFCASSEWGGRGQPQHFGDGTRLSIL.

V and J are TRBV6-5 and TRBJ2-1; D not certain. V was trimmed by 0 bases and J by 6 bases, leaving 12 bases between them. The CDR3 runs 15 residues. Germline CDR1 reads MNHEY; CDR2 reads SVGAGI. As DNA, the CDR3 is TGTGCCAGCAGTTACTCACCCTCCATTAGCAATGAGCAGTTCTTC. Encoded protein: CASSYSPSISNEQFF.

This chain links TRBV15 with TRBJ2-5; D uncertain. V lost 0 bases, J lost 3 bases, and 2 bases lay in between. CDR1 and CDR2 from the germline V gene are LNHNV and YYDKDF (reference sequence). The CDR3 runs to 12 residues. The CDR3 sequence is CATSRDKETQYF. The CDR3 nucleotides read TGTGCCACCAGCAGAGATAAAGAGACCCAGTACTTC.

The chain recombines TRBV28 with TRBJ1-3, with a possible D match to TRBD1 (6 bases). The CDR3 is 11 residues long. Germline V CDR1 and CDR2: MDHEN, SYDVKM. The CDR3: CAWGRGNTIYF. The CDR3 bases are TGTGCATGGGGGCGTGGAAACACCATATATTTT.

CDR3 in amino acids: CASSDRTVRGTDTQYF. In DNA form, the CDR3 reads TGTGCCAGCAGTGATAGGACAGTCCGGGGCACAGATACGCAGTATTTT. This chain uses TRBV25-1 with TRBJ2-3, with D perhaps TRBD1 (6 bases). This CDR3 region has 16 residues. CDR1 is MGHDK and CDR2 is SYGVNS in the germline V gene. V lost 3 bases and J lost 1, with 14 bases in between.

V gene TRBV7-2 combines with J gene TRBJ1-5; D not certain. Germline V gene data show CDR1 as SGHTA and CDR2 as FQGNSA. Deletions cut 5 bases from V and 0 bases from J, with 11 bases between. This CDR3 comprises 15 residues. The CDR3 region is CASSDAVYSNQPQHF. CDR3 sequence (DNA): TGTGCCAGCAGCGACGCGGTGTATAGCAATCAGCCCCAGCATTTT.

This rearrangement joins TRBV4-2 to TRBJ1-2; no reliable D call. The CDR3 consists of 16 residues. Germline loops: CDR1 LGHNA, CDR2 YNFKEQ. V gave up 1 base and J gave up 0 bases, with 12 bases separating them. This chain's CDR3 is CASSQVQITSNYGYTF. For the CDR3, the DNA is TGTGCCAGCAGCCAAGTACAGATCACTTCTAACTATGGCTACACCTTC.

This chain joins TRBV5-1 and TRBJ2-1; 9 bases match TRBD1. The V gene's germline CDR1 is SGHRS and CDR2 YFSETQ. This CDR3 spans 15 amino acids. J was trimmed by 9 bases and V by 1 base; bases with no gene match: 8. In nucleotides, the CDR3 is TGCGCCAGCAGCTTGTTGGGGGACAGGGCCTCTGAGCAGTTCTTC. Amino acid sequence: CASSLLGDRASEQFF. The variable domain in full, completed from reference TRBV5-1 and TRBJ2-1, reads KAGVTQTPRYLIKTRGQQVTLSCSPISGHRSVSWYQQTPGQGLQFLFEYFSETQRNKGNFPGRFSGRQFSNSRSEMNVSTLELGDSALYLCASSLLGDRASEQFFGPGTRLTVL.

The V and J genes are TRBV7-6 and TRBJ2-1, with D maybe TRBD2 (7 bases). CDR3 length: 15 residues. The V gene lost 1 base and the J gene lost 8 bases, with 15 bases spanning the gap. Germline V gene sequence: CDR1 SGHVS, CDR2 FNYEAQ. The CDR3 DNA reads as TGTGCCAGCAGCTTAGGGGGGGGGCCTAGAGATGAGCAGTTCTTC. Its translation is CASSLGGGPRDEQFF.

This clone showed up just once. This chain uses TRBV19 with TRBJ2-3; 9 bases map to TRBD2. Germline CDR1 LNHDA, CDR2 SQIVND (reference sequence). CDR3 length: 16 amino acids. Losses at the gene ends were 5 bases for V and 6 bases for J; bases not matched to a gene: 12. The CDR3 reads CASSPRGVAGVDTQYF. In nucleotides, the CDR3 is TGTGCCAGTAGTCCTCGGGGGGTAGCGGGGGTGGATACGCAGTATTTT.

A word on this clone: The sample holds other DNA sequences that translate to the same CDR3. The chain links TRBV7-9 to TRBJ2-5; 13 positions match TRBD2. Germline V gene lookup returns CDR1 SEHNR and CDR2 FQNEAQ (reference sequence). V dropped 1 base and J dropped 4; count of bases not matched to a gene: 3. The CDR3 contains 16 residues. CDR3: CASSLGRTSGGETQYF. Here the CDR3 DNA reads TGTGCCAGCAGCTTAGGGCGGACTAGCGGGGGAGAGACCCAGTACTTC.

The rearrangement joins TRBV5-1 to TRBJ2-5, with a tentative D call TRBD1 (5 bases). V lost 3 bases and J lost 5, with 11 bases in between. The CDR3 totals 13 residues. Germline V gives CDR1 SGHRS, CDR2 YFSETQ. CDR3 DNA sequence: TGCGCCAGCAGCTCACAGGATGGGGAGACCCAGTACTTC. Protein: CASSSQDGETQYF. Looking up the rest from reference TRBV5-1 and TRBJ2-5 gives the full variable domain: KAGVTQTPRYLIKTRGQQVTLSCSPISGHRSVSWYQQTPGQGLQFLFEYFSETQRNKGNFPGRFSGRQFSNSRSEMNVSTLELGDSALYLCASSSQDGETQYFGPGTRLLVL.

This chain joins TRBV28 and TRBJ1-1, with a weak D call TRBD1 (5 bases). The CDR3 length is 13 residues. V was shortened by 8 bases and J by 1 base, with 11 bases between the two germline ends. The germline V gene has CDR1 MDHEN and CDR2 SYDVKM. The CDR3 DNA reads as TGTGCCAGCTCCTCCAGGGAGAACACTGAAGCTTTCTTT. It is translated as CASSSRENTEAFF.

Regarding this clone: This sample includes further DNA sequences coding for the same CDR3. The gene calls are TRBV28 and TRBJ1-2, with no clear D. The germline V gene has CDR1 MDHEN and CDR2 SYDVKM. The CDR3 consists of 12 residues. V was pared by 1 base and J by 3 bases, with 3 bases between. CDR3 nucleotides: TGTGCCAGCAGTTTATCTGACTATGGCTACACCTTC. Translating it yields CASSLSDYGYTF.

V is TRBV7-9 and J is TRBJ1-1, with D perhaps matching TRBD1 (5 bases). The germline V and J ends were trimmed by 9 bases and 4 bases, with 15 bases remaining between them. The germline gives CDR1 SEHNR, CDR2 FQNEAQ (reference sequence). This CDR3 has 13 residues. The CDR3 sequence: CASTPQGSTEAFF. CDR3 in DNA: TGTGCCAGTACCCCGCAGGGTTCCACTGAAGCTTTCTTT.

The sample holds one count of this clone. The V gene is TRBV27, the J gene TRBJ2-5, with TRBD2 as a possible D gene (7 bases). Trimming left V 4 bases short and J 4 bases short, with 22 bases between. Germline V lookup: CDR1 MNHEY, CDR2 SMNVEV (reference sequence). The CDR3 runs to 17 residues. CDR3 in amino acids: CASSSPPQRGGRETQYF. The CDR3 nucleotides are TGTGCCAGCAGTTCACCACCCCAAAGGGGGGGCCGAGAGACCCAGTACTTC.

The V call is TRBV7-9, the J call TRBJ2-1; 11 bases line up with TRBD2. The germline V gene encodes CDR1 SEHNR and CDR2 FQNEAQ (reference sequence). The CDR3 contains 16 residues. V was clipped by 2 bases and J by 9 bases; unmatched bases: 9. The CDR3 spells CASSLRAGTSGTEQFF. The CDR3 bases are TGTGCCAGCAGCTTAAGGGCCGGGACTAGCGGAACTGAGCAGTTCTTC.

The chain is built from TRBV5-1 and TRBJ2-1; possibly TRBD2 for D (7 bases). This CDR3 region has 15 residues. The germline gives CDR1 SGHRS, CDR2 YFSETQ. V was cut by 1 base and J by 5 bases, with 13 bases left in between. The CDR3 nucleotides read TGCGCCAGCAGCTTGATCCGGGGGGCGAACAATGAGCAGTTCTTC. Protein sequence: CASSLIRGANNEQFF.

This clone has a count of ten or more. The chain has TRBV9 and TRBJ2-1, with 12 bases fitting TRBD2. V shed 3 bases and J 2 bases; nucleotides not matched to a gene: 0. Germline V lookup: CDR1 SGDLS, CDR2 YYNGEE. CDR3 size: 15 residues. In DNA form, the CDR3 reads TGTGCCAGCAGCGCTAGCGGGAGGGCCTACAATGAGCAGTTCTTC. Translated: CASSASGRAYNEQFF.

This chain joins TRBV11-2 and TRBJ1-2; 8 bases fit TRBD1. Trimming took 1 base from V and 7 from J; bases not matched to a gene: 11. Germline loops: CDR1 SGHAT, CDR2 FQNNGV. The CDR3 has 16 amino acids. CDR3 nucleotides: TGTGCCAGCAGCTTAGGCCCCGACAGGGGTTCATTTGGCTACACCTTC. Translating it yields CASSLGPDRGSFGYTF.

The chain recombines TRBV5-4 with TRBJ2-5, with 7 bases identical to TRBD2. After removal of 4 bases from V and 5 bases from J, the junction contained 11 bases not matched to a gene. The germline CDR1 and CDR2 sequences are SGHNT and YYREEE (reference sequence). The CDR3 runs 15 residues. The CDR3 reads CASSAQRWGGETQYF. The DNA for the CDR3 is TGTGCCAGCAGCGCCCAACGCTGGGGGGGTGAGACCCAGTACTTC. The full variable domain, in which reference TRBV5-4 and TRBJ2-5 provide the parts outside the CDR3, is ETGVTQSPTHLIKTRGQQVTLRCSSQSGHNTVSWYQQALGQGPQFIFQYYREEENGRGNFPPRFSGLQFPNYSSELNVNALELDDSALYLCASSAQRWGGETQYFGPGTRLLVL.

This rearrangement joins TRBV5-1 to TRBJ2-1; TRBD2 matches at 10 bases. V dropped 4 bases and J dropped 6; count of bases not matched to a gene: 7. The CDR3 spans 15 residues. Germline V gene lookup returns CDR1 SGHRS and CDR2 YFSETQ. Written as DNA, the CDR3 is TGCGCCAGCAGCGTCACTAGCGGGGTTTCCAATGAGCAGTTCTTC. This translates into CASSVTSGVSNEQFF.

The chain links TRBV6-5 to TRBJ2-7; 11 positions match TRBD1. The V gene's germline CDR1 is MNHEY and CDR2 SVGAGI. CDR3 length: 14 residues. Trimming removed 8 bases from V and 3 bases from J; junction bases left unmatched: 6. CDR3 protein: CASLAGTGGYEQYF. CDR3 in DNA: TGTGCCAGCCTCGCCGGGACAGGGGGCTACGAGCAGTACTTC.

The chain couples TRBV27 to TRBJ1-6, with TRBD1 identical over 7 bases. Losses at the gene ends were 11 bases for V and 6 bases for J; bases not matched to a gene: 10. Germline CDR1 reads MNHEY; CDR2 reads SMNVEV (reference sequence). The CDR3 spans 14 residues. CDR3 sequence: CASRGTVLNSPLHF. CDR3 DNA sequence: TGTGCCTCCCGGGGGACAGTTCTTAATTCACCCCTCCACTTT.

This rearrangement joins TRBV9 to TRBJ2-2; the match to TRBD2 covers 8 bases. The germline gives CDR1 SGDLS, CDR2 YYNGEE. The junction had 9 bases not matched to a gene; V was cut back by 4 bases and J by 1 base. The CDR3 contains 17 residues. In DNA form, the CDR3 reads TGTGCCAGCAGCCCCGACCGGGGGGGCGGGAACACCGGGGAGCTGTTTTTT. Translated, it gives CASSPDRGGGNTGELFF.

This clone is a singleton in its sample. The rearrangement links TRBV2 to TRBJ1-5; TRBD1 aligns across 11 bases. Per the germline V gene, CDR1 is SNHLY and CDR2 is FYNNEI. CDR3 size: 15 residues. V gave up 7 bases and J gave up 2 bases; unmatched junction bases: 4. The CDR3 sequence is CASNEGQGGNQPQHF. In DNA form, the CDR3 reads TGTGCCAGCAACGAGGGACAGGGGGGCAATCAGCCCCAGCATTTT.